Listed below are T cell receptor beta chains from one sample, sequenced in a study of blood T cells in healthy people across ages. TCRdb reanalysed the 5' RACE reads using MiXCR and keeps one entry per CDR3 protein. The sample includes approximately 800,000 distinct CDR3 sequences, approximately 35% of them seen just once. Sequenced sample: blood. The origin of the receptors is a man aged 18 to 30 in good health. Each CDR3 is given with its conserved first and last residue. The D gene is left open where the match is weak. Clone size, where shown, is once, few, many, or a class for clones that have expanded.

J: TRBJ1-1
D: .
V: TRBV14
size: .
DNA: TGTGCCAGCAGCCCCTCTAATCTAGGGTACACTGAAGCTTTCTTT
CDR3: CASSPSNLGYTEAFF

J: TRBJ2-2
D: .
V: TRBV12-3/TRBV12-4
size: few
DNA: TGTGCCAGCAGTTTCGGCAGTAGAGCCCGCACCGGGGAGCTGTTTTTT
CDR3: CASSFGSRARTGELFF

J: TRBJ1-5
D: .
V: TRBV7-2
size: .
DNA: TGTGCCAGCAGCTTAGGTGGGTCCATGGATCAGCCCCAGCATTTT
CDR3: CASSLGGSMDQPQHF

J: TRBJ2-4
D: TRBD1
V: TRBV14
size: .
DNA: TGTGCCAGCAGCCAGGGAGACAGGGGGCCCCATCCAAACATTCAGTACTTC
CDR3: CASSQGDRGPHPNIQYF

J: TRBJ2-5
D: TRBD2
V: TRBV7-2
size: .
DNA: TGTGCCAGCAGCAACCTAGCGGGGGGCCTCGGGTCGGCCCAGTACTTC
CDR3: CASSNLAGGLGSAQYF

J: TRBJ2-3
D: TRBD2
V: TRBV5-1
size: .
DNA: TGCGCCAGCACGTTGACTAGCGGGGGGCCAGATACGCAGTATTTT
CDR3: CASTLTSGGPDTQYF

J: TRBJ2-1
D: TRBD1
V: TRBV2
size: .
DNA: TGTGCCAGCAGATTGGACAGGGGGACCAATGAGCAGTTCTTC
CDR3: CASRLDRGTNEQFF

J: TRBJ2-2
D: .
V: TRBV6-2/TRBV6-3
size: few
DNA: TGTGCCAGCAGTTACTGGGACACCGGGGAGCTGTTTTTT
CDR3: CASSYWDTGELFF

J: TRBJ2-1
D: TRBD1
V: TRBV6-5
size: .
DNA: TGTGCCAGCAGTTACTCATGGGACAGTGTAAAGAAGGAGCAGTTCTTC
CDR3: CASSYSWDSVKKEQFF

J: TRBJ1-4
D: .
V: TRBV20-1
size: .
DNA: TGCAGTGCTAGCGAGTTCGGACGGAGCAATGAAAAACTGTTTTTT
CDR3: CSASEFGRSNEKLFF

J: TRBJ2-3
D: TRBD1
V: TRBV18
size: .
DNA: TGTGCCAGCTCACCGACCGGGACAGGGGAAGATACGCAGTATTTT
CDR3: CASSPTGTGEDTQYF

J: TRBJ2-3
D: .
V: TRBV4-2
size: .
DNA: TGTGCCAGCAGCCAAGGGGGCCGGAGTAGCGGAAATTCAGATACGCAGTATTTT
CDR3: CASSQGGRSSGNSDTQYF

J: TRBJ1-1
D: .
V: TRBV29-1
size: .
DNA: TGCAGCGTTGAGGGTGAGGGATCCACTGAAGCTTTCTTT
CDR3: CSVEGEGSTEAFF

J: TRBJ1-2
D: TRBD1
V: TRBV6-1
size: .
DNA: TGTGCCAGCAGGGGAGAGGGGACAGGGTCTTTCTACTATGGCTACACCTTC
CDR3: CASRGEGTGSFYYGYTF

J: TRBJ2-1
D: TRBD1
V: TRBV4-3
size: few
DNA: TGCGCCAGCAGCCAAGGGGACAGGATTGGTCTCAATGAGCAGTTCTTC
CDR3: CASSQGDRIGLNEQFF